This T cell receptor (beta chain) was sequenced during a study of CD8 T cells in Susac syndrome. CD8+ and CD4+ T cells from blood underwent TCR beta sequencing, which was carried out in a high-throughput format. The multiple sclerosis control group comprised treatment-naive patients with stable or active relapsing-remitting disease. Negative isolation yielded CD8+ and CD4+ T cells; FACS enriched TEMRA cells. An amount of RNA that ranged from about 0.45 to 1 ug was reverse transcribed with random hexamers. With immunoSEQ multiplex PCR, TCR beta CDR3 was amplified across 54 Vbeta and 13 Jbeta. MiXCR, applied by TCRdb to the immunoSEQ multiplex PCR reads, yields one record per CDR3 protein. The top ten hold around 0.15% of the sample, which has 150,000 to 160,000 distinct CDR3 sequences, 95% to 96% seen once. The sequence was obtained from a human donor with multiple sclerosis. The sequencing sample was made of CD8+ T cells from PBMCs.

CDR3 nucleotide sequence: TGCAGTGCTACAGGGGGCCGGACTGAAGCTTTCTTT. It specifies CSATGGRTEAFF. This sequence joins TRBV20-1 and TRBJ1-1; 8 nucleotides match TRBD1. The CDR3 is made up of 12 amino acids. Looked up from germline, CDR1 is DFQATT and CDR2 is SNEGSKA (reference sequence). Trimming cost V 4 bases and J 5 bases; bases outside gene matches: 3.